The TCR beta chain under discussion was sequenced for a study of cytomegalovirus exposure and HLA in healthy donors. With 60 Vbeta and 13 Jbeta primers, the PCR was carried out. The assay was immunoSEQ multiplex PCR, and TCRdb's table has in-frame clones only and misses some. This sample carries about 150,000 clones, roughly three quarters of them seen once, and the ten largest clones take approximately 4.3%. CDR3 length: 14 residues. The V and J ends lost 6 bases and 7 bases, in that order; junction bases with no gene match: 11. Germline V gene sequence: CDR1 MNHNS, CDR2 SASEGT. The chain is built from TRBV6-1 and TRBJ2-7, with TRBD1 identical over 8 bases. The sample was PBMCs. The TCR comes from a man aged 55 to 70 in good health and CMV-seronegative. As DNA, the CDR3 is TGTGCCAGCAGGACGGGGCAGGGGGCGCTTGAGCAGTACTTC. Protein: CASRTGQGALEQYF.